The clone carrying this TCR beta chain was seen many times. Its antigen is undetermined. The sample comes from a study of T-cell memory formation after mild COVID-19. This CDR3 has 14 residues. V lost 0 bases, J lost 5 bases, and 11 bases lay in between. In germline, CDR1 is SGHRS, CDR2 YFSETQ. Whole-study results and caveats: Clones contracting day 15 to 85 were balanced CD4/CD8; later expanders leaned CD4+.

It was 5'RACE with constant-segment primers that produced the TCR alpha and TCR beta cDNA libraries, which carried sample barcodes and UMIs. TCRdb re-analysed the 5' RACE reads in MiXCR, keeping a single row per CDR3 protein. The profile covers over 300,000 distinct CDR3 sequences, with more than 20% appearing a single time and roughly a fifth taken by the ten largest. The clonotype was recovered from a man aged 18 to 29 who had mild COVID-19 (a few samples of this study predate the infection). Cell type and time point are not known. The chain has TRBV5-1 and TRBJ2-5; either TRBD1 or TRBD2 may fit D (5 bases each). The sequencing input was PBMCs or a T cell subset sorted from them (not recorded which). The CDR3 DNA is TGCGCCAGCAGCTTGGTGGGGCCGGGGGAGACCCAGTACTTC. Translated: CASSLVGPGETQYF. Combining the CDR3 with reference TRBV5-1 and TRBJ2-5 gives the whole variable domain KAGVTQTPRYLIKTRGQQVTLSCSPISGHRSVSWYQQTPGQGLQFLFEYFSETQRNKGNFPGRFSGRQFSNSRSEMNVSTLELGDSALYLCASSLVGPGETQYFGPGTRLLVL.